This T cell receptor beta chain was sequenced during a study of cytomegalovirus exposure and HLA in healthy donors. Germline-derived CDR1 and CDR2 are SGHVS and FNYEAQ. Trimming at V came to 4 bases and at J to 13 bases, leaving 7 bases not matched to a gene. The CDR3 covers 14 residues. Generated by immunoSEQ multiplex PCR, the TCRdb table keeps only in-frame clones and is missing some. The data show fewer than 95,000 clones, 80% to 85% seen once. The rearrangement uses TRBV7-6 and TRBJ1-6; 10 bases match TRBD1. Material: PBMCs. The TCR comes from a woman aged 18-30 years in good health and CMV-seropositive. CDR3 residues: CASSSGTGVLPLHF. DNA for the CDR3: TGTGCCAGCAGCTCCGGGACAGGGGTTCTTCCCCTCCACTTT.